The text below deals with one T cell receptor beta chain. Its antigen remains unknown. These data come from a study of beta chain features in type 1 diabetes. Study information: Summed over all samples, the examined sorted cells came to 95 million to 130 million.

V shed 1 base and J 5 bases; nucleotides not matched to a gene: 7. The CDR3 sequence is 15 residues long. Germline V gene lookup returns CDR1 LGHNA and CDR2 YNFKEQ. Expressed TCRB transcripts were sequenced because the isolated RNA had all been reverse transcribed beforehand. Assay: immunoSEQ multiplex PCR; the TCRdb copy retains only in-frame clones and omits some. This repertoire shows 200,000 to 250,000 clones, 9.6% found once; its top ten account for 0.03% to 0.04%. Points from the study as a whole: PCR might pick shorter templates more often, in the same way for patients and controls.

Sequencing was done on a sample of naive CD4+ T cells from blood. The V and J genes are TRBV4-2 and TRBJ1-1, with TRBD1 identical over 7 bases. The clonotype comes from a woman under 30 in good health. CDR3 amino acids: CASSQAQGKGTEAFF. The DNA for the CDR3 is TGTGCCAGCAGCCAAGCACAGGGGAAAGGGACTGAAGCTTTCTTT.